This T cell receptor (beta chain) was retrieved from a study of blood T cell repertoires in COVID-19. Looking at the study overall: From the United States, Italy and Spain came samples of acute and convalescent COVID-19. Sample material is recorded as cDNA or gDNA derived from T cells, B-cell-depleted T cells, or PBMCs.

In the source study's methods: Amplification with reference gene primers provided the estimates of nucleated cell counts. Sequencing was performed with immunoSEQ multiplex PCR; in TCRdb, only in-frame clones are kept and a portion is missing. From that table come the V and J calls and clone size; the DNA was used to work out D and trimming. The repertoire holds approximately 270,000 clones, with around nine tenths as singletons. Germline V CDR1 and CDR2: LNHDA, SQIVND (reference sequence). The V and J ends lost 10 bases and 0 bases respectively, with 19 bases between them. The CDR3 loop spans 15 amino acids.

Material: peripheral blood. The receptor was derived from a middle-aged man with active or convalescent COVID-19. This sequence joins TRBV19 and TRBJ2-7; tentative D call: TRBD1 (6 bases). The DNA for the CDR3 is TGTGCCACGAAATCTTTGACAGGAAGCTCCTACGAGCAGTACTTC. Its protein is CATKSLTGSSYEQYF.